This TCR beta chain was profiled in a study of breast tumors, draining lymph nodes, adjacent tissues. Broader study findings: Tumor and nontumor repertoires were significantly more similar in luminal-like than in basal-like breast cancer. Findings are consistent with lymph node origin and intratumoral expansion of most tumor T cells.

The sample holds many counts of this clonotype. Its antigen is unidentified. TCRdb re-called the multiplex PCR reads through MiXCR, storing one row per CDR3 protein. The sample lists more than 20,000 distinct CDR3 sequences, approximately 23% occurring once. The CDR3 runs to 15 residues. J was trimmed by 6 bases and V by 3 bases; bases with no gene match: 4. The receptor was isolated from a female donor with breast cancer. Some clones in this sample may be carry-over from other donors' samples. The sample consisted of breast tumor tissue. This sequence joins TRBV12-3 or TRBV12-4 and TRBJ2-1; 11 positions agree with TRBD2. The CDR3 spells CASSFFTSGGNEQFF. The CDR3 DNA sequence: TGTGCCAGCAGTTTCTTCACTAGCGGGGGCAATGAGCAGTTCTTC.